This T cell receptor beta chain originates from a study of blood T cell repertoires in COVID-19. The wider study: Sites in the United States, Italy and Spain provided acute and convalescent COVID-19 samples.

Under the authors' procedure: Estimation of nucleated cell counts was performed using reference gene primer amplification. Produced via immunoSEQ multiplex PCR; TCRdb's table is partial and in-frame only. V, J and clone size derive from that table, while D and trimming were established from the DNA sequence. Altogether a few hundred thousand clones are present, around 87% being singletons, with the ten largest covering about 3.5%. Enrollees, roughly 18 to 89 years old, lived in roughly 24 US areas. Each participant's cohort was designated according to participant-reported clinical history. There are 15 residues in the CDR3. V gave up 4 bases and J gave up 5 bases; unmatched junction bases: 10. The germline V gene has CDR1 LGHDT and CDR2 YNNKEL (reference sequence).

The V call is TRBV3-1 (or the pseudogene TRBV3-2), the J call TRBJ2-5; the match to TRBD1 covers 7 bases. This clonotype originated in a woman aged 18 to 35 in a cohort exposed to, infected with or recovered from COVID-19 (not recorded which). The sequenced sample was PBMCs or T cells enriched from blood (not recorded which). The CDR3 loop reads CASSLLDRTGETQYF. DNA for the CDR3: TGTGCCAGCAGCCTCTTGGACAGGACCGGGGAGACCCAGTACTTC.